These 7 T cell receptor beta chains share one sample of origin, sequenced in a study of shared clonotypes between healthy human individuals. Assay: immunoSEQ multiplex PCR; the TCRdb copy retains only in-frame clones and omits some. The sample has around 600,000 clones; 90% to 95% are singletons. Selected positively for CCR7 and CD45RO-negative, naive CD8 cells excluded terminally differentiated effector memory CD45RA+ cells. The specimen sequenced was naive CD8+ T cells sorted from blood. Source of these receptors: a young woman in good health.

The rearrangement joins TRBV28 to TRBJ2-1; D might be TRBD1 (6 bases). Germline CDR1 and CDR2: MDHEN and SYDVKM. The CDR3 has 13 residues. The V end was cut by 3 bases, the J end by 6 bases, with 9 bases between. The CDR3 bases are TGTGCCAGCAGTTTTTGGGGGCCCAATGAGCAGTTCTTC. Translation: CASSFWGPNEQFF.

J is TRBJ2-2 and V is TRBV10-1; D not resolved. The V gene lost 5 bases and the J gene lost 5 bases, with 9 bases spanning the gap. CDR3 length: 13 amino acids. Looked up from germline, CDR1 is WNHNN and CDR2 is SYGVQD (reference sequence). The DNA for the CDR3 is TGCGCCAGCAGTTCGTGGGGAACCGGGGAGCTGTTTTTT. Encoded protein: CASSSWGTGELFF.

V gene TRBV10-3 combines with J gene TRBJ2-7; perhaps TRBD2 as D (6 bases). There are 16 residues in the CDR3. Trimming left V 3 bases short and J 4 bases short, with 19 bases between. CDR1 is ENHRY, CDR2 SYGVKD, per germline. The CDR3 spells CAISDPGSSGSYEQYF. The CDR3 bases are TGTGCCATCAGTGATCCCGGGAGCAGTGGGTCGTACGAGCAGTACTTC.

The chain joins TRBV27 to TRBJ2-2, with D possibly matching TRBD2 (6 bases). There are 17 residues in the CDR3. Trimming left V 2 bases short and J 2 bases short, with 15 bases between. The germline V gene has CDR1 MNHEY and CDR2 SMNVEV (reference sequence). The CDR3 region has the DNA TGTGCCAGCAGTTTAGACGTTAGCGGAGATAACACCGGGGAGCTGTTTTTT. This codes for CASSLDVSGDNTGELFF.

The chain carries TRBV2 and TRBJ2-3; tentative D call: TRBD1 (6 bases). In germline, CDR1 is SNHLY, CDR2 FYNNEI. The CDR3 is made up of 18 amino acids. V lost 0 bases to trimming and J lost 0 bases, with 16 bases between them. Written as DNA, the CDR3 is TGTGCCAGCAGTGAAGCGCTATATCCAGGGGCGAGCACAGATACGCAGTATTTT. Translating gives CASSEALYPGASTDTQYF.

This chain uses TRBV5-6 with TRBJ2-2, with TRBD2 matching over 10 bases. Trimming cost V 3 bases and J 6 bases; bases outside gene matches: 2. Germline CDR1 reads SGHDT; CDR2 reads YYEEEE. CDR3 length: 14 amino acids. CDR3 in amino acids: CASSSSGSPGELFF. CDR3 bases: TGTGCCAGCAGCTCTAGCGGGAGTCCCGGGGAGCTGTTTTTT.

The chain uses TRBV6-6 and TRBJ2-7; no clear D. The length of the CDR3 is 14 residues. V was trimmed by 2 bases and J by 3 bases, leaving 11 bases between them. Germline V gene lookup returns CDR1 MNHNY and CDR2 SVGAGI (reference sequence). The CDR3, as DNA: TGTGCCAGCAGTTACCTGGACGGGCTCTACGAGCAGTACTTC. It is translated as CASSYLDGLYEQYF.